These T cell receptor beta chains were read from a single sample in a study of shared clonotypes between healthy human individuals. TCRdb keeps only in-frame clones here, not all; method: immunoSEQ multiplex PCR. The sample includes 950,000 to 1,100,000 clones, roughly 70% of them seen just once. The sample consisted of memory CD4+ T cells sorted from blood. The origin of the receptors is a young man in good health. The CDR3 runs from the conserved cysteine through the conserved F or W. Fields, in order: J gene, D gene, clone size, V gene, CDR3 DNA, CDR3 protein. A D gene is named only where the DNA matches it firmly. Expanded clones get a size class; other rows say once, few or many, or leave the size out.

>TRBJ1-3|-|-|TRBV6-6
TGTGCCAGCACCCCGGGCAGCTCTGGAAACACCATATATTTT
CASTPGSSGNTIYF
>TRBJ2-3|-|-|TRBV25-1
TGTGCCAGCAGTGCGGGGACTTCTTTAGTTGGAGATACGCAGTATTTT
CASSAGTSLVGDTQYF
>TRBJ1-4|-|-|TRBV18
TGTGCCAGCTCGACTCCCGGGGGTGAAAAACTGTTTTTT
CASSTPGGEKLFF
>TRBJ1-1|TRBD1|-|TRBV9
TGTGCCAGCAGCCCCCGCCCTCCGGGACAGGTGAACACTGAAGCTTTCTTT
CASSPRPPGQVNTEAFF
>TRBJ2-3|TRBD2|-|TRBV10-3
TGTGCCATCAGGGCCGGGACTAGCGGGAGCGTGAGGACAGATACGCAGTATTTT
CAIRAGTSGSVRTDTQYF
>TRBJ2-2|-|-|TRBV25-1
TGTGCCAGCAGTGAATATACCGGATACACCGGGGAGCTGTTTTTT
CASSEYTGYTGELFF
>TRBJ2-7|-|-|TRBV6-1
TGTGCCAGCAGTCGGCAGGGAACCTACGAGCAGTACTTC
CASSRQGTYEQYF
>TRBJ1-5|-|-|TRBV19
TGTGCCAGTAGTATTCCGAGTGCGGTAATTCAGCCCCAGCATTTT
CASSIPSAVIQPQHF
>TRBJ1-6|-|-|TRBV9
TGTGCCAGCAGCGTATCGGGGGGTAAGGATTCACCCCTCCACTTT
CASSVSGGKDSPLHF
>TRBJ2-3|-|few|TRBV7-3
TGTGCCAGCAGCTTATCAGGGGCGAAAAATACGCAGTATTTT
CASSLSGAKNTQYF
>TRBJ1-1|TRBD1|-|TRBV10-3
TGTGCCATCAGTGAGTCCCGGACAGGGGGCGCGGGGACTGAAGCTTTCTTT
CAISESRTGGAGTEAFF
>TRBJ1-6|-|-|TRBV5-1
TGCGCCAGCAGCTTGGCGCAGCGTAATTCACCCCTCCACTTT
CASSLAQRNSPLHF
>TRBJ2-2|-|few|TRBV5-4
TGTGCCAGCAGCTTGGAAAAGGTTGAGTCCGGGGAGCTGTTTTTT
CASSLEKVESGELFF
>TRBJ2-7|TRBD2|-|TRBV7-8
TGTGCCAGCAGCTTCCAGCGGGAGATCTCGGCCTACGAGCAGTACTTC
CASSFQREISAYEQYF
>TRBJ2-1|-|-|TRBV11-2
TGTGCCAGCAGCTCCTCACAGGGGGGGGGATACAATGAGCAGTTCTTC
CASSSSQGGGYNEQFF
>TRBJ1-2|-|-|TRBV19
TGTGCCAGTAGCCCGGGGGGCGGCTACACCTTC
CASSPGGGYTF
>TRBJ1-5|-|few|TRBV7-8
TGTGCCAGCAGCTTACACCCACCGGGGGTCGGCCAGCCCCAGCATTTT
CASSLHPPGVGQPQHF
>TRBJ1-4|-|-|TRBV6-1
TGTGCCAGCAAACGAGTGGGGAATGAAAAACTGTTTTTT
CASKRVGNEKLFF
>TRBJ2-7|TRBD2|-|TRBV19
TGTGCCAGTAGTGGACTAGCGGGAAGAGCCTACGAGCAGTACTTC
CASSGLAGRAYEQYF
>TRBJ2-7|-|-|TRBV7-6
TGTGCCAGCAGGATAATGGACAGGGAGGGCGAGCAGTACTTC
CASRIMDREGEQYF
>TRBJ2-3|-|-|TRBV5-1
TGCGCCAGCGGCTGGACGGAGGGCACAGATACGCAGTATTTT
CASGWTEGTDTQYF
>TRBJ1-5|TRBD1|-|TRBV5-6
TGTGCCAGCAGCACCGGGACAGGCTCCAATCAGCCCCAGCATTTT
CASSTGTGSNQPQHF
>TRBJ2-3|-|-|TRBV5-6
TGTGCCAGCAGCTTGGGAAGGTATACGCAGTATTTT
CASSLGRYTQYF
>TRBJ2-7|-|-|TRBV7-2
TGTGCCAGCAGCTTAGCGTACGGCGAGCAGTACTTC
CASSLAYGEQYF
>TRBJ2-2|TRBD2|-|TRBV5-1
TGCGCCAGCAGCTTGCGGGGGAGGGACACCGGGGAGCTGTTTTTT
CASSLRGRDTGELFF
>TRBJ1-5|TRBD1|-|TRBV5-1
TGCGCCGCGCCCCGGGACAGACAGATATATAGCAATCAGCCCCAGCATTTT
CAAPRDRQIYSNQPQHF
>TRBJ2-3|-|-|TRBV29-1
TGCAGCGTGGGGGACGGGCAGAGGACGCAGTATTTT
CSVGDGQRTQYF
>TRBJ1-5|-|-|TRBV2
TGTGCCAGCAGTTCTGGACTTTCCAATCAGCCCCAGCATTTT
CASSSGLSNQPQHF
>TRBJ1-3|TRBD1|once|TRBV7-2
TGTGCCAGCAGCTTAGCGGGACAGGTTTTCTTTAGCTCTGGAAACACCATATATTTT
CASSLAGQVFFSSGNTIYF
>TRBJ1-2|-|-|TRBV4-3
TGCGCCAGCAGCCAAGTCAACCCTGGAGGGGATAACTATGGCTACACCTTC
CASSQVNPGGDNYGYTF
>TRBJ2-7|TRBD2|once|TRBV7-2
TGTGCCAGCGGGGGGGAGGGCTACGAGCAGTACTTC
CASGGEGYEQYF
>TRBJ2-1|-|once|TRBV6-6
TGTGCCAGCAGTCAAACCGGGACTTCAAATGAGCAGTTCTTC
CASSQTGTSNEQFF
>TRBJ2-6|TRBD1|-|TRBV6-1
TGTGCCAGCCTGGGACAGGGGTCCGTCCTGACTTTC
CASLGQGSVLTF
>TRBJ2-2|-|-|TRBV6-5
TGTGCCAGCAGTTTACAGGGTGTAAAAGCCGGGGAGCTGTTTTTT
CASSLQGVKAGELFF
>TRBJ2-5|TRBD2|-|TRBV9
TGTGCCAGCAGCCAAAGTTGGGGAGCGGGAGTTGAGACCCAGTACTTC
CASSQSWGAGVETQYF
>TRBJ2-1|TRBD2|-|TRBV7-2
TGTGCCAGCGCAGGGACCGGGACTAGCGGATACAATGAGCAGTTCTTC
CASAGTGTSGYNEQFF
>TRBJ2-2|-|many|TRBV5-5
TGTGCCAGCAGCCGACAGGAGTCCGGGGAGCTGTTTTTT
CASSRQESGELFF
>TRBJ1-1|-|-|TRBV4-3
TGCGCCAGCAGCCAAGATGGGGAAAAGAACACTGAAGCTTTCTTT
CASSQDGEKNTEAFF